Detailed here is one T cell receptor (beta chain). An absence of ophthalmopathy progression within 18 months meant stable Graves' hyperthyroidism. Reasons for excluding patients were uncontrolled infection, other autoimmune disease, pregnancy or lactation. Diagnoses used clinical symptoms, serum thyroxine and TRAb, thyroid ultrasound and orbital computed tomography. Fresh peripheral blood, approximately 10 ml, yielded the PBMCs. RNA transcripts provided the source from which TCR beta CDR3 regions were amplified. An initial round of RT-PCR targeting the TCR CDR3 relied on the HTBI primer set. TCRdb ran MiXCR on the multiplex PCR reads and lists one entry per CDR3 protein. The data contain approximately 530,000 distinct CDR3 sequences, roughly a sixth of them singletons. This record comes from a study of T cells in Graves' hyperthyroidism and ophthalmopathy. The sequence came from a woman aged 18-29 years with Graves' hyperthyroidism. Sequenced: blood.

The CDR3 DNA reads TGTGCCAGCAGTCCGGGACTCCGGGGGTACAATGAGCAGTTCTTC. Protein product: CASSPGLRGYNEQFF. The chain uses TRBV4-2 and TRBJ2-1, with TRBD2 as a possible D gene (6 bases). Deletions cut 6 bases from V and 4 bases from J, with 16 bases between. CDR3 length: 15 residues. The germline CDR1 and CDR2 sequences are LGHNA and YNFKEQ.